Sequencing of this T cell receptor beta chain was carried out in a study of cytomegalovirus exposure and HLA in healthy donors. The CDR3 runs to 14 residues. The V gene end was trimmed by 3 bases and the J gene end by 10 bases; junction bases not matched to a gene: 6. CDR1 is GTSNPN, CDR2 SVGIG, per germline (reference sequence). Every donor was a healthy person donating bone marrow. Donors likely had unrecorded immune exposures despite being nominally healthy when sampled. Findings and limits, study-wide: Usually a TCR sequence was rare, but some public TCRs were found in many donors. Per a later analysis, 18,000 or so TCR beta sequences showed association with HLA alleles at 0.05 false discovery rate.

Worth noting for this clone: Antigen unknown.

The PCR had 60 Vbeta and 13 Jbeta primers. The method was immunoSEQ multiplex PCR; TCRdb's version includes in-frame clones alone and lacks a portion of them. This table lists fewer than 85,000 clones. The specimen was PBMCs. The source of this sequence is a woman between 40 and 55 years old in good health and CMV-seropositive. This chain connects TRBV30 to TRBJ2-1, with 13 bases fitting TRBD2. The CDR3 sequence is CAWRLAGGPKEQFF. The CDR3 nucleotides are TGTGCCTGGAGACTAGCGGGAGGGCCAAAGGAGCAGTTCTTC.